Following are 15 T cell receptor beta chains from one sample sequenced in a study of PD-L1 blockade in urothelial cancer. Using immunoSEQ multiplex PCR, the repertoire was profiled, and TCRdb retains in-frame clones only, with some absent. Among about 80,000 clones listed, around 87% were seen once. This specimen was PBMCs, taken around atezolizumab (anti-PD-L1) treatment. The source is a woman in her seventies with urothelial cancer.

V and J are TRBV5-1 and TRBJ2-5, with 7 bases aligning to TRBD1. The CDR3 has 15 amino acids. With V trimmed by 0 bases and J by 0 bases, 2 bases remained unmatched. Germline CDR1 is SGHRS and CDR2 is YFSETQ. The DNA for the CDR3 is TGCGCCAGCAGCTTGGGACAGGGTTACCAAGAGACCCAGTACTTC. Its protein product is CASSLGQGYQETQYF.

In DNA, the CDR3 is TGTGCCAGCAGTTGGGACAATTCTGGCTACACCTTC. It yields the protein CASSWDNSGYTF. The J gene is TRBJ1-2, the V gene TRBV28; D possibly corresponds to TRBD1 (6 bases). This CDR3 contains 12 residues. Germline V gene data show CDR1 as MDHEN and CDR2 as SYDVKM. V was pared by 4 bases and J by 7 bases, with 10 bases between.

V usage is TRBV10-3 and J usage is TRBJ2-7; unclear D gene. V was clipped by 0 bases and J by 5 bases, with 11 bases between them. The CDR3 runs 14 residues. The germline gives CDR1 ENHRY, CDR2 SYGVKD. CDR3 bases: TGTGCCATCAGTGAGTCGACTCTTATGAACGAGCAGTACTTC. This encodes CAISESTLMNEQYF.

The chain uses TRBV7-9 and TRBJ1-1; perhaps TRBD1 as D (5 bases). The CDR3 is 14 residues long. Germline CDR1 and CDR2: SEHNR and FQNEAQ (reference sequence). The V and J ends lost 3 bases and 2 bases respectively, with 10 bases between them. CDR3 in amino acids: CASSFQGGNTEAFF. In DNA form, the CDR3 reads TGTGCCAGCAGCTTTCAGGGCGGTAACACTGAAGCTTTCTTT.

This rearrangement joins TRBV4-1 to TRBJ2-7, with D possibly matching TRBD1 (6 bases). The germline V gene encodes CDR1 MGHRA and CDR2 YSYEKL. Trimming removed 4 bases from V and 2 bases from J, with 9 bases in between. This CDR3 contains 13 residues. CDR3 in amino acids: CASSPRQAYEQYF. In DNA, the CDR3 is TGCGCCAGCAGCCCCCGACAGGCCTACGAGCAGTACTTC.

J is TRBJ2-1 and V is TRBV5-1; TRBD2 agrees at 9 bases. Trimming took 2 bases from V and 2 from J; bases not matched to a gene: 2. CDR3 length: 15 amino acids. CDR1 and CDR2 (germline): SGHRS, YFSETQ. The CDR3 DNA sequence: TGCGCCAGCAGCTTCGCTAGCGGGGCCTACAATGAGCAGTTCTTC. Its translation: CASSFASGAYNEQFF.

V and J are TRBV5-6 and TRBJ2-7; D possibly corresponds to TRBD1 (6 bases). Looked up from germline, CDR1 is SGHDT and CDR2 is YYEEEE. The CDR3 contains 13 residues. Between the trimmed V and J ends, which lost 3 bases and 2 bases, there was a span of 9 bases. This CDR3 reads CASSSDSPYEQYF. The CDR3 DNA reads TGTGCCAGCAGCTCGGACAGTCCCTACGAGCAGTACTTC.

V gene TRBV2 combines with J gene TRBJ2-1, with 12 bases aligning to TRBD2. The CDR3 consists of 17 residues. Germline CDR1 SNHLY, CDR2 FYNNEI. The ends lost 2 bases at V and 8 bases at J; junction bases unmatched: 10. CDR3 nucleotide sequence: TGTGCCAGCAGTGAAAGGCTAGGACTAGCGGGAAAGTATGAGCAGTTCTTC. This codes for CASSERLGLAGKYEQFF.

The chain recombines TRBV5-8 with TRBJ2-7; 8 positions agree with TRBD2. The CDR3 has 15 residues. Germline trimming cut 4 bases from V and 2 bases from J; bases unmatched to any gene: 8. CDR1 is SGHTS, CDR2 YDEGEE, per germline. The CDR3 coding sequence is TGTGCCAGCAGCCCCTATCGGGGGGGGACCTACGAGCAGTACTTC. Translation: CASSPYRGGTYEQYF.

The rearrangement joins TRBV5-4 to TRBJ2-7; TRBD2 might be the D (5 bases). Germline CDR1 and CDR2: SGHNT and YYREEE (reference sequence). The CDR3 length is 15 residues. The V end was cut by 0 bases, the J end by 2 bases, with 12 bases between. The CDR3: CASSLGVAQTYEQYF. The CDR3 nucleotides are TGTGCCAGCAGCTTGGGAGTAGCGCAAACCTACGAGCAGTACTTC. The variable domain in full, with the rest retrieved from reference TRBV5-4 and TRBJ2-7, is ETGVTQSPTHLIKTRGQQVTLRCSSQSGHNTVSWYQQALGQGPQFIFQYYREEENGRGNFPPRFSGLQFPNYSSELNVNALELDDSALYLCASSLGVAQTYEQYFGPGTRLTVT.

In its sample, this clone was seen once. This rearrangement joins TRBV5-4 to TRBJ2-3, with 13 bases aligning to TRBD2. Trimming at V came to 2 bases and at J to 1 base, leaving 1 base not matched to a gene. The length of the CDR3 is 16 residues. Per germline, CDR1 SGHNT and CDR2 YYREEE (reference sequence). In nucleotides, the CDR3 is TGTGCCAGCAGCTTCGGACTAGCGGGAGGCACAGATACGCAGTATTTT. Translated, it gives CASSFGLAGGTDTQYF.

The CDR3 bases are TGTGCCAGCAGCCCTCGGGGTAGCGGGAGGGCGCCCCCAGATACGCAGTATTTT. It translates to CASSPRGSGRAPPDTQYF. This sequence joins TRBV9 and TRBJ2-3; 11 bases agree with TRBD2. This CDR3 spans 18 amino acids. Germline CDR1 SGDLS, CDR2 YYNGEE. Trimming took 4 bases from V and 4 from J; bases not matched to a gene: 14. The full variable domain, in which reference TRBV9 and TRBJ2-3 provide the parts outside the CDR3, is DSGVTQTPKHLITATGQRVTLRCSPRSGDLSVYWYQQSLDQGLQFLIQYYNGEERAKGNILERFSAQQFPDLHSELNLSSLELGDSALYFCASSPRGSGRAPPDTQYFGPGTRLTVL.

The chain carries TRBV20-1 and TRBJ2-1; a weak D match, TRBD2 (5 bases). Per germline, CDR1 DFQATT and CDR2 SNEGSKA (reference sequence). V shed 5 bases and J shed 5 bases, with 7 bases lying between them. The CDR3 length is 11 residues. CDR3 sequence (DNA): TGCAGTGCTGTCGGGGACAATGAGCAGTTCTTC. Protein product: CSAVGDNEQFF.

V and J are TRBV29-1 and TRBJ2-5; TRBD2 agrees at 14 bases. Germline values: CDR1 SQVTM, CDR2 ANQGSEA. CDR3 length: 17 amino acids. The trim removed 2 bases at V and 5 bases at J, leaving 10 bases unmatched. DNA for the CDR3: TGCAGCGTTGAAAACCCGGGACTAGCGGGGGTTGATGAGACCCAGTACTTC. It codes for CSVENPGLAGVDETQYF.

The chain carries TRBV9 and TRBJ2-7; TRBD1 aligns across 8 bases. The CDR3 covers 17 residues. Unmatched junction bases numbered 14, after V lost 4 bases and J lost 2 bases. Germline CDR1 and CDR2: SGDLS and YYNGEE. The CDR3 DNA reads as TGTGCCAGCAGCCCAGCATCCTACCGGGACAGGCCCTACGAGCAGTACTTC. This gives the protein CASSPASYRDRPYEQYF.